This TCR beta chain derives from a study of blood T cell repertoires in COVID-19. Overall study context: Samples representing acute and convalescent COVID-19 were sourced from the United States, Italy and Spain.

Losses at the gene ends were 4 bases for V and 7 bases for J; bases not matched to a gene: 1. Per the germline V gene, CDR1 is KGHSH and CDR2 is LQKENI. The length of the CDR3 is 12 residues. This table comes from immunoSEQ multiplex PCR, and its TCRdb copy is limited to in-frame clones, with some not included. This table holds tens of thousands of clones, more than 65% found once. The chain couples TRBV18 to TRBJ2-1; the match to TRBD2 covers 7 bases. This clonotype was sampled from a woman in her seventies with acute or convalescent COVID-19. Sequencing was done on a sample of peripheral blood. CDR3 sequence: CASSHGGNEQFF. DNA for the CDR3: TGTGCCAGCTCACACGGGGGGAATGAGCAGTTCTTC.